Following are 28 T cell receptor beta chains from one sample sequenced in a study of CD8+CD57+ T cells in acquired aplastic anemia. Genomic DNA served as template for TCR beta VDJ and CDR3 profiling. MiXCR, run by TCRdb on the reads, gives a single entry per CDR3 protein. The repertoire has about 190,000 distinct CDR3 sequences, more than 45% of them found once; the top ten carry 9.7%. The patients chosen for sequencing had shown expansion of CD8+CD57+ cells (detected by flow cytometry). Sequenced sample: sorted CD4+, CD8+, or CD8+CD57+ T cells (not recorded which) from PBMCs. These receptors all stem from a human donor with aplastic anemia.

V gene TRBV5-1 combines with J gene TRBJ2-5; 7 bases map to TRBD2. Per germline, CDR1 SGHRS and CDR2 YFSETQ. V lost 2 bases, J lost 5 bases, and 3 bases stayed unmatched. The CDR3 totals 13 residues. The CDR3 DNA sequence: TGCGCCAGCAGCTTTGCTAGCGGTGAGACCCAGTACTTC. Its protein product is CASSFASGETQYF.

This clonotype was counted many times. The DNA of the CDR3 is TGTGCCAGCAGCTTGTGGGCGGGAGTATCCTACGAGCAGTACTTC. Residues: CASSLWAGVSYEQYF. V is TRBV11-3 and J is TRBJ2-7; 7 bases match TRBD2. V trimming: 3 bases; J trimming: 1 base; junction bases outside the gene matches: 6. The CDR3 spans 15 residues. Germline-derived CDR1 and CDR2 are SGHNT and YENEEA.

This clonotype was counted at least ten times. CDR3 nucleotides: TGCGCCAGCAGCTTGGGGTGGGGGGCCTACGAGCAGTACTTC. It yields the protein CASSLGWGAYEQYF. The rearrangement links TRBV5-1 to TRBJ2-7; D is possibly TRBD2 (6 bases). CDR3 length: 14 residues. The germline V and J ends were trimmed by 0 bases and 2 bases, with 9 bases remaining between them. CDR1 and CDR2 from the germline V gene are SGHRS and YFSETQ. The full variable domain, with the rest looked up from reference TRBV5-1 and TRBJ2-7, is KAGVTQTPRYLIKTRGQQVTLSCSPISGHRSVSWYQQTPGQGLQFLFEYFSETQRNKGNFPGRFSGRQFSNSRSEMNVSTLELGDSALYLCASSLGWGAYEQYFGPGTRLTVT.

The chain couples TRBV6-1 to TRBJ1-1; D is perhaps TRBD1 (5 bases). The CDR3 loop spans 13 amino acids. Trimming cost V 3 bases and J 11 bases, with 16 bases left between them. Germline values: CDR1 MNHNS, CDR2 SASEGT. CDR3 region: CASSDPGWGLAFF. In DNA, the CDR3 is TGTGCCAGCAGTGATCCAGGATGGGGGTTGGCTTTCTTT.

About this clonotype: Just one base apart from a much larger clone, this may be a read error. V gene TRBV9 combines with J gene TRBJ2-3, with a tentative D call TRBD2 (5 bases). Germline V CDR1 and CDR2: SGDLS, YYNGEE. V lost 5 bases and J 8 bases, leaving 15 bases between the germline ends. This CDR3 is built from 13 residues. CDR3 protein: CASSFLAGGTQYF. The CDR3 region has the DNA TGTGCCAGCAGTTTCCTAGCTGGAGGTACGCAGTATTTT.

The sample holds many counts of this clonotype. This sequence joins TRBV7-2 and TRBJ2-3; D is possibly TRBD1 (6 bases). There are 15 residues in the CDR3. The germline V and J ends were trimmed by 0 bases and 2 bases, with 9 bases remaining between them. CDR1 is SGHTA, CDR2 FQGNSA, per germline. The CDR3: CASSLARTVTDTQYF. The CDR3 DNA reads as TGTGCCAGCAGCTTAGCCCGGACAGTCACAGATACGCAGTATTTT.

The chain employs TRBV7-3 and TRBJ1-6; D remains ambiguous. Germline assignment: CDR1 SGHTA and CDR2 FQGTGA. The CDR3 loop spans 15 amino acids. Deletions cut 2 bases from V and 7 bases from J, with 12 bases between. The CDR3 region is CASSLFPSNNSPLHF. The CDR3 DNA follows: TGTGCCAGCAGCTTATTCCCAAGCAACAATTCACCCCTCCACTTT. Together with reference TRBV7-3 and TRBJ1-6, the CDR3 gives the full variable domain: GAGVSQTPSNKVTEKGKYVELRCDPISGHTALYWYRQSLGQGPEFLIYFQGTGAADDSGLPNDRFFAVRPEGSVSTLKIQRTERGDSAVYLCASSLFPSNNSPLHFGNGTRLTVT.

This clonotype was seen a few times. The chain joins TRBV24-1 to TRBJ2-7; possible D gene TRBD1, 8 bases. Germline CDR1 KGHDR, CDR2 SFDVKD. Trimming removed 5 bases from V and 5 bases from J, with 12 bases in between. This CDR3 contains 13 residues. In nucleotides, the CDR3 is TGTGCCACCAGTGTAACAGGGGGGGACGAGCAGTACTTC. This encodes CATSVTGGDEQYF.

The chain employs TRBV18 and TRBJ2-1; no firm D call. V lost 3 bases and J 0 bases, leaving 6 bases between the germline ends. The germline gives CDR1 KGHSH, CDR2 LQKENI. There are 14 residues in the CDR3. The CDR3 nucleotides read TGTGCCAGCTCACCCCTCTCCTCCTACAATGAGCAGTTCTTC. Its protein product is CASSPLSSYNEQFF. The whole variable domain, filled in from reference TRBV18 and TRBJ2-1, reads NAGVMQNPRHLVRRRGQEARLRCSPMKGHSHVYWYRQLPEEGLKFMVYLQKENIIDESGMPKERFSAEFPKEGPSILRIQQVVRGDSAAYFCASSPLSSYNEQFFGPGTRLTVL.

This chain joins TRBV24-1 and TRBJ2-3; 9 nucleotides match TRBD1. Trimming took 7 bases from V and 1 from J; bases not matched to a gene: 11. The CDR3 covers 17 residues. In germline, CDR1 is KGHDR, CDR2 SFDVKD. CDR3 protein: CATSGVGTGLGTDTQYF. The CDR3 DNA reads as TGTGCCACCAGCGGGGTCGGGACAGGGTTGGGCACAGATACGCAGTATTTT.

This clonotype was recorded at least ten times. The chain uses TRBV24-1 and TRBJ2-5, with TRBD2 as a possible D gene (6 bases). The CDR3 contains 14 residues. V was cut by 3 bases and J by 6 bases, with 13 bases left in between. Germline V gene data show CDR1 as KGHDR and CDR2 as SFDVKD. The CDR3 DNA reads TGTGCCACCAGTGATCCTAGGGGCGGGAAGACCCAGTACTTC. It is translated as CATSDPRGGKTQYF.

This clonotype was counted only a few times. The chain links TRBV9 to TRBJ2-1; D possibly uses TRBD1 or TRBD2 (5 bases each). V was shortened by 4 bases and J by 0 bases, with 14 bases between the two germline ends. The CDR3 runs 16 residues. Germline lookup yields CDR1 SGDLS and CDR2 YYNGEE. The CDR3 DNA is TGTGCCAGCAGCCCGGGACCTCTGAGCTCCTACAATGAGCAGTTCTTC. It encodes CASSPGPLSSYNEQFF.

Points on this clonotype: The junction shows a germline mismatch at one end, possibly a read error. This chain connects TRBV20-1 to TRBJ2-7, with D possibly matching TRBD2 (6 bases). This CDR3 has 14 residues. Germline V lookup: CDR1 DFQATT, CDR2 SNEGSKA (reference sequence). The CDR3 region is CSARPGQGGYGQYF. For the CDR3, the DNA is TGCAGTGCTAGACCAGGTCAGGGAGGCTACGGGCAGTACTTC.

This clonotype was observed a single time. The CDR3 loop reads CASSGQGTKAFF. CDR3 in DNA: TGTGCCAGTAGCGGACAGGGGACAAAAGCTTTCTTT. The rearrangement joins TRBV19 to TRBJ1-1, with 9 bases that match TRBD1. Germline CDR1 LNHDA, CDR2 SQIVND (reference sequence). The junction had 5 bases not matched to a gene; V was cut back by 6 bases and J by 9 bases. The CDR3 consists of 12 residues.

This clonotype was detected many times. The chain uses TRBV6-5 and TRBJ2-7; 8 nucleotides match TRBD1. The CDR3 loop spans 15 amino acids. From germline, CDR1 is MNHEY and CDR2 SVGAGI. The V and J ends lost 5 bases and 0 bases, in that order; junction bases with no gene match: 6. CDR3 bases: TGTGCCAGCAGTAGTACAGGGGGTAGCTCCTACGAGCAGTACTTC. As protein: CASSSTGGSSYEQYF.

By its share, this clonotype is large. CDR3 residues: CASSPRDTEAFF. CDR3 nucleotide sequence: TGTGCCAGCAGCCCCCGTGACACTGAAGCTTTCTTT. The chain employs TRBV9 and TRBJ1-1; D not resolved. This CDR3 has 12 amino acids. Germline CDR1 reads SGDLS; CDR2 reads YYNGEE. Between the trimmed V and J ends, which lost 4 bases and 3 bases, there was a span of 7 bases.

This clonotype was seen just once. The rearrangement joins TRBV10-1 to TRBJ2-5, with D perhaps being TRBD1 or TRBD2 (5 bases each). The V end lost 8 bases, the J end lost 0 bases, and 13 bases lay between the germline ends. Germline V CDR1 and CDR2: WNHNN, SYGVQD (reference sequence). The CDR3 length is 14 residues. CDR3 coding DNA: TGCGCCAGCGATCGGGGCCGTGACCAAGAGACCCAGTACTTC. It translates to CASDRGRDQETQYF.

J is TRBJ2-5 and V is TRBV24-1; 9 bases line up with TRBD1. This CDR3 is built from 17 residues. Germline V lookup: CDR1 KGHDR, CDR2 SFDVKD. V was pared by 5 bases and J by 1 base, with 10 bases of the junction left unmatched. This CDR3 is CATSGRQGVTLQETQYF. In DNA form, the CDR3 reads TGTGCCACCAGTGGCAGACAGGGGGTCACCCTCCAAGAGACCCAGTACTTC.

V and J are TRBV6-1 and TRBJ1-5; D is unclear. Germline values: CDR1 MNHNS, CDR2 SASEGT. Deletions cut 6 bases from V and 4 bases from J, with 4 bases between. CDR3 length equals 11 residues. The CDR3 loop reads CASSGNQPQHF. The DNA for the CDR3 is TGTGCCAGCAGCGGGAATCAGCCCCAGCATTTT.

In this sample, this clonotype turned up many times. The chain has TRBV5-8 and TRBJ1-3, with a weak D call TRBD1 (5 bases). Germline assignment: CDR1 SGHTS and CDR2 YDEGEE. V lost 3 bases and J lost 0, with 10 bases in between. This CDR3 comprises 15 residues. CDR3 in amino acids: CASSWRQSSGNTIYF. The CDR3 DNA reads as TGTGCCAGCAGCTGGCGACAGAGCTCTGGAAACACCATATATTTT. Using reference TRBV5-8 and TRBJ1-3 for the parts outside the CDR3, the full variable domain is EAGVTQSPTHLIKTRGQQATLRCSPISGHTSVYWYQQALGLGLQFLLWYDEGEERNRGNFPPRFSGRQFPNYSSELNVNALELEDSALYLCASSWRQSSGNTIYFGEGSWLTVV.

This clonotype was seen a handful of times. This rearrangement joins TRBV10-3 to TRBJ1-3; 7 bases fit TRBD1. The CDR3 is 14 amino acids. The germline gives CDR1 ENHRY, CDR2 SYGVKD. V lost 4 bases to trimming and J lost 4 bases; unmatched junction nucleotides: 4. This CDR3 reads CAISGQGAGNTIYF. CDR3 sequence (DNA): TGTGCCATCAGTGGACAGGGTGCGGGAAACACCATATATTTT.

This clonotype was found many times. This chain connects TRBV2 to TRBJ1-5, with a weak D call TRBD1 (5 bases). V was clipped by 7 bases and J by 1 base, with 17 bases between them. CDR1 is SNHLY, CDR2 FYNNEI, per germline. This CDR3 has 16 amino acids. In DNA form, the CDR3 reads TGTGCCAGCACCCAGGGAGGCGGGGGAAGCAATCAGCCCCAGCATTTT. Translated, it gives CASTQGGGGSNQPQHF.

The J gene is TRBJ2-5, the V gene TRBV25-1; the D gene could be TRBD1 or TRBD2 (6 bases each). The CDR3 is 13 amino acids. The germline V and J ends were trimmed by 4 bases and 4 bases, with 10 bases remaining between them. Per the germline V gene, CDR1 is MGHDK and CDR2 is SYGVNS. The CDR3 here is CASSAPGAETQYF. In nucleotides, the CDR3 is TGTGCCAGCAGTGCCCCGGGGGCAGAGACCCAGTACTTC.

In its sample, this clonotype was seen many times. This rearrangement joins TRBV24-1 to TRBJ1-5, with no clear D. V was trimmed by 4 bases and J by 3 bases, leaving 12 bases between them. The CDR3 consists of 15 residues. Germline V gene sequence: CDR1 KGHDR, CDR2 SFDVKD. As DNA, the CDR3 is TGTGCCACCAGTGACCCAGCCAGGCCCAATCAGCCCCAGCATTTT. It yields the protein CATSDPARPNQPQHF.

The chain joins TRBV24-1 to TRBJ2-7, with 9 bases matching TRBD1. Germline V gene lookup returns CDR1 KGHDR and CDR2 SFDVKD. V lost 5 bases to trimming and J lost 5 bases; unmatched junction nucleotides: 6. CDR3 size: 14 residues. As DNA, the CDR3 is TGTGCCACCAGTGGGGACAGGGCGCCTCACGAGCAGTACTTC. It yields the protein CATSGDRAPHEQYF.

The CDR3 nucleotides are TGCAGCGTCATGACAGGGAACACTGAAGCTTTCTTT. Protein sequence: CSVMTGNTEAFF. V usage is TRBV29-1 and J usage is TRBJ1-1, with TRBD1 as a possible D gene (6 bases). The V and J ends lost 6 bases and 1 base respectively, with 9 bases between them. CDR3 length: 12 amino acids. From germline, CDR1 is SQVTM and CDR2 ANQGSEA.

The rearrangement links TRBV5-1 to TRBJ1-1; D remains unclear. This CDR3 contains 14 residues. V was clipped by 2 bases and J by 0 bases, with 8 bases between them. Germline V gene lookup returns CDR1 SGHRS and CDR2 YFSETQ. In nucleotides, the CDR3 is TGCGCCAGCAGCTTAGACGGCGTGAACACTGAAGCTTTCTTT. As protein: CASSLDGVNTEAFF.

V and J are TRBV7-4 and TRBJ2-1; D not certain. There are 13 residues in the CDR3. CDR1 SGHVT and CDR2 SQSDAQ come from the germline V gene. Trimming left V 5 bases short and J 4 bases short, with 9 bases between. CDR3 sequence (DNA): TGTGCCAGCAGCGTTACGTCGTACAATGAGCAGTTCTTC. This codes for CASSVTSYNEQFF. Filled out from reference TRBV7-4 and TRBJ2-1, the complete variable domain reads GAGVSQSPRYKVAKRGRDVALRCDSISGHVTLYWYRQTLGQGSEVLTYSQSDAQRDKSGRPSGRFSAERPERSVSTLKIQRTEQGDSAVYLCASSVTSYNEQFFGPGTRLTVL.